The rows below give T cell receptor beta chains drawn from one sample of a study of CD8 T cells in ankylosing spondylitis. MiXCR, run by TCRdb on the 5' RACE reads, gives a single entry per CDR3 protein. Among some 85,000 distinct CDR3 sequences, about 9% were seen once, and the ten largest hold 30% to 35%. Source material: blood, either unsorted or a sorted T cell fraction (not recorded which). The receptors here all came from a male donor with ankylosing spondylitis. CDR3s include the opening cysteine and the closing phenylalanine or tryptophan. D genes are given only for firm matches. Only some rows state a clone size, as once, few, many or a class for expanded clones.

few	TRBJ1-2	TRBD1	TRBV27	TGTGCCAGCAGTACCGGGACAGGGGTTTTTAACTATGGCTACACCTTC	CASSTGTGVFNYGYTF
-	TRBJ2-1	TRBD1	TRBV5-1	TGCGCCAGCAGCTTGAGTTTCCGGGACAGCCAGAATGAGCAGTTCTTC	CASSLSFRDSQNEQFF
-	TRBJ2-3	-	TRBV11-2	TGTGCCAGCAGCTTCGGGACAACTAGCACAGATACGCAGTATTTT	CASSFGTTSTDTQYF
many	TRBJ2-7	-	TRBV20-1	TGCAGTGCTCCGCTTGAGGGCTTCCCCTACGAGCAGTACTTC	CSAPLEGFPYEQYF
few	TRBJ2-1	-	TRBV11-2	TGTGCCAGCAGCTTACTGAGCGCCCACAATGAGCAGTTCTTC	CASSLLSAHNEQFF
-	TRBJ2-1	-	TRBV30	TGTGCCTGGAGAGGGGCCCCCGGGATTGAGCAGTTCTTC	CAWRGAPGIEQFF
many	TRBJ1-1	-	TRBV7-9	TGTGCCAGCAGCTCCCAGCTTCATGCGGACACTGAAGCTTTCTTT	CASSSQLHADTEAFF
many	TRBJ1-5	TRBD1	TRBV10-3	TGTGCCATCAGTGAGTCAGGACAGGGGAATCAGCCCCAGCATTTT	CAISESGQGNQPQHF
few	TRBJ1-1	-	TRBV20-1	TGCAGTGCTAGAGAGATTGGGAAGACTGAAGCTTTCTTT	CSAREIGKTEAFF
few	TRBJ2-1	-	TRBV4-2	TGTGCCAGCAGCCAGGGGCCACCTGCTACGATGGGCACAGGTGAGCAGTTCTTC	CASSQGPPATMGTGEQFF
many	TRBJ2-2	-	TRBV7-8	TGTGCCAGCAGCTTATCCACAGGTCGTGGGGAGCTGTTTTTT	CASSLSTGRGELFF
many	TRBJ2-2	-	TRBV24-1	TGTGCCACCAGTGACTCGGACCCAAGGAACACCGGGGAGCTGTTTTTT	CATSDSDPRNTGELFF
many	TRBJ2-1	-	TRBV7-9	TGTGCCAGCAGCTTAGATGCGGGAGAGCAGTTCTTC	CASSLDAGEQFF
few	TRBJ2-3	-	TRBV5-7	TGTGCCAGCAGCTTTGGGTATTTT	CASSFGYF
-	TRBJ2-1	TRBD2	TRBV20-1	TGCAGTGCTAGCGGTCCCGTTGCGGGAGTAGTCAGTGAGCAGTTCTTC	CSASGPVAGVVSEQFF
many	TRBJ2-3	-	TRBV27	TGTGCCAGCAGTAAGGTGCGGCAGGCCCCCCCAGATACGCAGTATTTT	CASSKVRQAPPDTQYF
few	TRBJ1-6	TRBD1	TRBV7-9	TGTGCCAGCAGCGTGATACAGGGGTTTGGTTCACCCCTCCACTTT	CASSVIQGFGSPLHF
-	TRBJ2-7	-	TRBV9	TGTGCCAGCAGCGGACAGGTTGGCGAGCAGTACTTC	CASSGQVGEQYF
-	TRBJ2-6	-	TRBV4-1	TGCGCCAGCAGCCCAGTTGGGGCCAACGTCCTGACTTTC	CASSPVGANVLTF
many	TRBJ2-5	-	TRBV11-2	TGTGCCAGCAGCTCACGAGAGACCCAGTACTTC	CASSSRETQYF
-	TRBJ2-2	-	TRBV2	TGTGCCAGCAGTGATCCGGGGGCGACCGGGGAGCTGTTTTTT	CASSDPGATGELFF
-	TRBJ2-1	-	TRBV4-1	TGCGCCAGCAGCCAAGAAGGCTGGAGCTCCTACAATGAGCAGTTCTTC	CASSQEGWSSYNEQFF
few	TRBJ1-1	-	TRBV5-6	TGTGCCAGCAGCTTGGTATGGGCCGAAGACACTGAAGCTTTCTTT	CASSLVWAEDTEAFF
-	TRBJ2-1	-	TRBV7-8	TGTGCCAGCAGCTCCCGGGACGGGGGCAATGAGCAGTTCTTC	CASSSRDGGNEQFF
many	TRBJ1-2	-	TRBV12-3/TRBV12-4	TGTGCCAGCAGTTTAGGTGGCTACACCTTC	CASSLGGYTF
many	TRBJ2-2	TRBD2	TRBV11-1	TGTGCCAGTGAAAGGACTAGCGGGAGGGCCGTGTTCCCCGGGGAGCTGTTTTTT	CASERTSGRAVFPGELFF
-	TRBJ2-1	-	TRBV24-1	TGTGCCACCAGTCAGGACACCATCACCTACAATGAGCAGTTCTTC	CATSQDTITYNEQFF
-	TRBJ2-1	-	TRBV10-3	TGTGCCATCAGTGACGAGGAGACCTACAATGAGCAGTTCTTC	CAISDEETYNEQFF
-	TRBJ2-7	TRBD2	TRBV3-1	TGTGCCAGCAGCCAAGGGCTAGCGGGTACCTACGAGCAGTACTTC	CASSQGLAGTYEQYF
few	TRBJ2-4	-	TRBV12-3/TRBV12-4	TGTGCCAGCAGTTTGGGAGATCTCATAGCCAAAAACATTCAGTACTTC	CASSLGDLIAKNIQYF
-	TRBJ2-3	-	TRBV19	TGTGCCAGTAGTATGGATTGGGGGCCAGATACGCAGTATTTT	CASSMDWGPDTQYF
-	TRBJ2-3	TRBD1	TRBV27	TGTGCCAGCAGTTTGTACGACAGGGCAGATACGCAGTATTTT	CASSLYDRADTQYF
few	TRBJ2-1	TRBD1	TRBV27	TGTGCCAGCAGTTTATCGGGACAGGGGGTAAAGGGCAATGAGCAGTTCTTC	CASSLSGQGVKGNEQFF
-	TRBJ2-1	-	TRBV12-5	TGTGCTAGTGGTTTGGGAAGACTTGGGCCGTACAATGAGCAGTTCTTC	CASGLGRLGPYNEQFF
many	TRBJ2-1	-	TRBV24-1	TGTGCCCCGAGGGGGTGCAATGAGCAGTTCTTC	CAPRGCNEQFF
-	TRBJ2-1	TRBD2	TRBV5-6	TGTGCCAGCAGCTTGTATCCAGCGGGAGGACCCTACAATGAGCAGTTCTTC	CASSLYPAGGPYNEQFF
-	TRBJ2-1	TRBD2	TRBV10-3	TGTGCCATCAGTGAGGCCGATTGGGACTACCAAAATGAGCAGTTCTTC	CAISEADWDYQNEQFF
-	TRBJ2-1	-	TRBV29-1	TGCAGCGTTGAAGGTTCCGAGAGCTCCTACAATGAGCAGTTCTTC	CSVEGSESSYNEQFF
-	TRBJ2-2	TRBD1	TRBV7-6	TGTGCCAGCAGCTATTCACAGGGGGCCTACACCGGGGAGCTGTTTTTT	CASSYSQGAYTGELFF
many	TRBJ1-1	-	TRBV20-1	TGCAGTGCTAGAGACCCTGAAAGGACTGAAGCTTTCTTT	CSARDPERTEAFF
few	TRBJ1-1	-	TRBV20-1	TGCAGTGCCCGGGACCGCCATTTTAACACTGAAGCTTTCTTT	CSARDRHFNTEAFF
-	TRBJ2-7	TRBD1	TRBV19	TGTGCCAGTAGTATTGCAGGGGGCGAATACGAGCAGTACTTC	CASSIAGGEYEQYF
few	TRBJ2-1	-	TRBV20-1	TGCAGTGCTCCTGGAGGTAATGAGCAGTTCTTC	CSAPGGNEQFF
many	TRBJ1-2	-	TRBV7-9	TGTGCCAGCAGCTTAGGGCGCCGGAGGGAGGAGGGCTACACCTTC	CASSLGRRREEGYTF
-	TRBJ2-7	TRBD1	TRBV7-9	TGTGCCAGCAGCCCCCCGGGACAGGCGGGGGAGCAGTACTTC	CASSPPGQAGEQYF
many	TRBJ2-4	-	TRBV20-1	TGCAGTGCTAGGGCGGAGGCCAAAAACATTCAGTACTTC	CSARAEAKNIQYF
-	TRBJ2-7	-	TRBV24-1	TGTGCCACCAGTGATTTGCGGACTAACTACGAGCAGTACTTC	CATSDLRTNYEQYF
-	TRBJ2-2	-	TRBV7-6	TGTGCCAGCAGCTTAGGCCCACTAGCAGCGAACACCGGGGAGCTGTTTTTT	CASSLGPLAANTGELFF
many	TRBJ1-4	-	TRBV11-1	TGTGCCAGCAGCTTACGCCCAAAGAACTCAGTCCAGGACGAAAAACTGTTTTTT	CASSLRPKNSVQDEKLFF
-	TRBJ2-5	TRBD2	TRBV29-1	TGCAGCGCCCGGACTAGCGGGTCGTCGGGGAGGTATTCGGCCCAGTACTTC	CSARTSGSSGRYSAQYF
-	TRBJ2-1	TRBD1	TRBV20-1	TGCAGTGCTAGAGAACAGGGGTCGTTTGGTGAGCAGTTCTTC	CSAREQGSFGEQFF
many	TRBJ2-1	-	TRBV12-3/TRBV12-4	TGTGCCAGCAGTTCTCACAGGGCCGATGAGCAGTTCTTC	CASSSHRADEQFF
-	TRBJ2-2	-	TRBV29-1	TGCAGCGCGAGGGTTAACGGGGAGCTGTTTTTT	CSARVNGELFF
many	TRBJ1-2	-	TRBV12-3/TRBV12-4	TGTGCCAGCAGTTTAATGGAGGGTCCGGGGCCCGATCTTTATGGCTACACCTTC	CASSLMEGPGPDLYGYTF
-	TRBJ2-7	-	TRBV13	TGTGCCAGCAGCTTAGGCCCCACACTCGAGCAGTACTTC	CASSLGPTLEQYF
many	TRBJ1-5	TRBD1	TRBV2	TGTGCCAGCAGACCGGGACAGGCAAGCAATCAGCCCCAGCATTTT	CASRPGQASNQPQHF
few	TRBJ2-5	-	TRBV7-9	TGTGCCAGCAGCCGTGACAGCTCCCAAGAGACCCAGTACTTC	CASSRDSSQETQYF
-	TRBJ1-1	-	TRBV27	TGTACCAGCAGTTTTGGGTTGAACACTGAAGCTTTCTTT	CTSSFGLNTEAFF
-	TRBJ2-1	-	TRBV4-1	TGCGCCAGCAGCCAACCAAGCCAGACCAATGAGCAGTTCTTC	CASSQPSQTNEQFF